The clone carrying this TCR beta chain appeared many times. No antigen is known for it. This sample's TCRbeta library carried unique molecular identifier barcodes. In TCRdb, the PCR reads were re-called with MiXCR into one record per CDR3 protein. The sample yields about 440,000 distinct CDR3 sequences, 43% seen once. Trimming took off 4 bases at V and 0 bases at J, with 10 bases between the two ends. This CDR3 is 15 amino acids long. The germline V gene has CDR1 LGHDT and CDR2 YNNKEL (reference sequence). This entry comes from a study of T-cell reconstitution after alpha-beta-depleted transplantation in children. Study results and limitations: T-cell counts and diversity at one year post-transplant came mainly from newly produced T cells. Surviving recipient cells, namely T cells and thymic progenitors, were the source of high day-60 TCRbeta diversity in some patients. Several hundred expanded graft clones reportedly were the source of alpha-beta T cells about two months after transplant.

The clonotype originates from a girl aged 2 to 10 with aplastic anemia, due to receive a stem cell transplant. This chain links TRBV3-1 with TRBJ2-4; D possibly corresponds to TRBD2 (6 bases). The input for sequencing was PBMCs, taken before TCRalphabeta/CD19-depleted stem cell transplant. CDR3 in amino acids: CASSLSGLAKNIQYF. The CDR3 nucleotides are TGTGCCAGCAGCCTCAGCGGGTTAGCCAAAAACATTCAGTACTTC.